This T cell receptor (beta chain) was sequenced in a study of beta chain features in type 1 diabetes. This clone came up a few times. The isolated RNA, all of it, was reverse transcribed, so expressed TCRB transcripts were what got sequenced. The protocol was immunoSEQ multiplex PCR, while the TCRdb copy is restricted to in-frame clones and leaves out a portion. Of about 350,000 clones listed, roughly a fifth are singletons. CDR1 is GTSNPN and CDR2 is SVGIG in the germline V gene (reference sequence). This CDR3 has 13 residues. After removal of 7 bases from V and 0 bases from J, the junction contained 3 bases not matched to a gene.

Sequencing was done on a sample of naive CD4+ T cells from blood. This rearrangement joins TRBV30 to TRBJ1-3, with TRBD1 matching 7 bases. This sequence originates from a woman younger than 30 in good health. The CDR3, as DNA: TGTGCCTTCGACAGGGTCTCTGGAAACACCATATATTTT. Translation gives CAFDRVSGNTIYF.